The rows below give T cell receptor beta chains drawn from one sample of a study of neurological immune-mediated disorders. TCRdb re-called the 5' RACE reads through MiXCR, storing one row per CDR3 protein. This repertoire shows some 65,000 distinct CDR3 sequences, around 5% found once; its top ten account for around 2.8%. The material sequenced was PBMCs. The receptors were gathered from a woman in her 30s with multiple sclerosis. Both conserved end residues are part of each CDR3. D genes are given only for firm matches. Where a row states a size, it is once, few, many or the class of an expanded clone; other rows omit it.

16,TRBD2,.,TRBJ2-5,TRBV7-9,CASSRLAGTGGETQYF,TGTGCCAGCAGCAGACTAGCGGGGACCGGAGGGGAGACCCAGTACTTC
15,.,.,TRBJ2-3,TRBV3-1,CASSQRGQKGNTQYF,TGTGCCAGCAGCCAGCGGGGCCAAAAAGGGAATACGCAGTATTTT
16,.,few,TRBJ2-3,TRBV12-3/TRBV12-4,CASSFNRPTSTDTQYF,TGTGCCAGCAGTTTCAACAGGCCAACTAGCACAGATACGCAGTATTTT
15,TRBD1,many,TRBJ2-3,TRBV20-1,CSARGNRGNTDTQYF,TGCAGTGCTAGAGGGAACAGGGGAAACACAGATACGCAGTATTTT
13,.,many,TRBJ1-5,TRBV10-3,CAIRGDSNQPQHF,TGTGCCATCCGAGGGGATAGCAATCAGCCCCAGCATTTT
13,.,many,TRBJ1-5,TRBV10-2,CASSLESSQPQHF,TGCGCCAGCAGTCTCGAAAGCAGCCAGCCCCAGCATTTT
15,.,few,TRBJ2-3,TRBV20-1,CSASHAAGRMNTQYF,TGCAGTGCTAGTCATGCTGCGGGGCGTATGAATACGCAGTATTTT
17,.,many,TRBJ1-1,TRBV5-1,CASSEQGTAGMNTEAFF,TGCGCCAGCAGCGAGCAGGGGACCGCAGGGATGAACACTGAAGCTTTCTTT
14,TRBD1,many,TRBJ2-7,TRBV29-1,CSVESGQTSYEQYF,TGCAGCGTTGAGTCGGGACAGACCTCCTACGAGCAGTACTTC
16,TRBD2,many,TRBJ2-1,TRBV7-9,CASSRGLAGDWDEQFF,TGTGCCAGCAGCCGAGGACTAGCGGGGGATTGGGATGAGCAGTTCTTC
13,.,many,TRBJ2-1,TRBV2,CASKAGSYNEQFF,TGTGCCAGCAAGGCGGGCTCCTACAATGAGCAGTTCTTC
14,.,few,TRBJ1-4,TRBV5-1,CASSWGPTNEKLFF,TGCGCCAGCAGCTGGGGCCCAACTAATGAAAAACTGTTTTTT
14,.,many,TRBJ1-5,TRBV20-1,CSARVAAGGQPQNF,TGCAGTGCTAGAGTCGCGGCGGGAGGGCAGCCCCAGAATTTT
13,.,many,TRBJ2-7,TRBV29-1,CSVEGRGVYEQYF,TGCAGCGTTGAGGGAAGGGGGGTGTACGAGCAGTACTTC
15,TRBD1,many,TRBJ2-2,TRBV9,CASSDRTGGTGELFF,TGTGCCAGCAGCGACCGGACAGGGGGCACCGGGGAGCTGTTTTTT
17,TRBD1,few,TRBJ2-3,TRBV20-1,CSANRGQGARGTDTQYF,TGCAGTGCAAACCGCGGACAGGGGGCGCGAGGCACAGATACGCAGTATTTT
12,.,many,TRBJ2-3,TRBV5-5,CASGWNADTQYF,TGTGCCAGCGGCTGGAATGCAGATACGCAGTATTTT
15,TRBD1,many,TRBJ1-1,TRBV7-2,CASSSNRGLNTEAFF,TGTGCCAGCAGCTCCAACAGGGGACTGAACACTGAAGCTTTCTTT
13,.,.,TRBJ1-2,TRBV13,CASSLGRHDGYTF,TGTGCCAGCAGCTTAGGACGGCACGATGGCTACACCTTC
13,.,many,TRBJ2-1,TRBV6-4,CASSDSDNNEQFF,TGTGCCAGCAGTGACTCGGACAACAATGAGCAGTTCTTC
16,.,many,TRBJ1-5,TRBV5-5,CASSLDRNTRNQPQHF,TGTGCCAGCAGCTTGGACCGAAACACACGAAATCAGCCCCAGCATTTT
14,TRBD2,many,TRBJ2-1,TRBV20-1,CSVRGLAGRGEQFF,TGCAGTGTCAGAGGGCTAGCGGGGCGGGGTGAGCAGTTCTTC
15,.,many,TRBJ1-1,TRBV15,CATSGSGTRNTEAFF,TGTGCCACCAGCGGCAGTGGTACTAGGAACACTGAAGCTTTCTTT
20,TRBD1,few,TRBJ2-5,TRBV6-5,CASSYSVPGQGTHLQETQYF,TGTGCCAGCAGTTACTCGGTCCCAGGACAGGGAACACATTTACAAGAGACCCAGTACTTC
13,.,many,TRBJ1-2,TRBV20-1,CSARDRAGYGYTF,TGCAGTGCTAGAGACAGGGCGGGCTATGGCTACACCTTC
16,TRBD2,.,TRBJ2-1,TRBV27,CASSLRLAGGYNEQFF,TGTGCCAGCAGTTTACGACTAGCGGGGGGCTACAATGAGCAGTTCTTC
15,.,.,TRBJ1-2,TRBV6-1,CASSEEIGGSYGYTF,TGTGCCAGCAGTGAAGAAATTGGGGGCTCCTATGGCTACACCTTC
19,TRBD2,.,TRBJ2-7,TRBV27,CASSFISPLGSGGYYEQYF,TGTGCCAGCAGTTTTATCTCCCCTCTCGGTAGCGGGGGTTATTACGAGCAGTACTTC
13,.,many,TRBJ2-3,TRBV20-1,CSARDRYTDTQYF,TGCAGTGCTAGGGACCGTTACACAGATACGCAGTATTTT
15,.,.,TRBJ1-6,TRBV25-1,CASSGGRMFNSPLHF,TGTGCCAGCAGTGGAGGACGGATGTTTAATTCACCCCTCCACTTT
14,.,many,TRBJ1-2,TRBV5-6,CASSLGVSRRLNTF,TGTGCCAGCAGCTTGGGAGTGAGCCGAAGATTGAACACCTTC
16,TRBD2,many,TRBJ2-3,TRBV5-5,CASSRLGLADTDTQYF,TGTGCCAGCAGCCGCCTGGGACTAGCGGACACAGATACGCAGTATTTT
13,.,many,TRBJ2-4,TRBV12-3/TRBV12-4,CASSPARKNIQYF,TGTGCCAGCAGTCCCGCTAGGAAAAACATTCAGTACTTC
16,TRBD1,few,TRBJ1-6,TRBV6-5,CASSYRWDRFNSPLNF,TGTGCCAGCAGTTACAGGTGGGACAGATTTAATTCACCCCTCAACTTT
11,.,many,TRBJ2-7,TRBV20-1,CSSEGSYEQYF,TGCAGTTCTGAGGGATCCTACGAGCAGTACTTC
14,.,.,TRBJ1-5,TRBV5-1,CASSPLDGSQPQNF,TGCGCCAGCAGCCCCCTGGACGGGAGTCAGCCCCAGAATTTT
18,TRBD2,many,TRBJ2-5,TRBV7-8,CASSLRTRLAGGQETQYF,TGTGCCAGCAGCCTCCGCACCCGACTAGCGGGGGGGCAAGAGACCCAGTACTTC
12,.,few,TRBJ2-6,TRBV3-1,CASSKQLKVLTF,TGTGCCAGCAGCAAACAATTGAAAGTCCTGACTTTC
16,.,many,TRBJ2-6,TRBV4-2,CASSQGDNSGANVLTF,TGTGCCAGCAGCCAAGGGGACAACTCTGGGGCCAACGTCCTGACTTTC
15,TRBD2,few,TRBJ2-1,TRBV10-1,CASSETRGAYNEQFF,TGCGCCAGCAGTGAGACGCGGGGGGCCTACAATGAGCAGTTCTTC
15,TRBD2,many,TRBJ2-1,TRBV7-8,CASSTSGRSYNEQFF,TGTGCCAGCTCCACTAGCGGGCGATCCTACAATGAGCAGTTCTTC
13,.,many,TRBJ1-1,TRBV20-1,CSAQGGPNTEAFF,TGCAGTGCCCAAGGGGGGCCGAACACTGAAGCTTTCTTT
13,TRBD1,many,TRBJ1-5,TRBV20-1,CSATWDSDQPQNF,TGCAGTGCTACCTGGGACAGCGATCAGCCCCAGAATTTT
15,TRBD2,many,TRBJ2-1,TRBV5-1,CASTLVPGGNNEQFF,TGCGCCAGCACCCTCGTACCGGGGGGGAACAATGAGCAGTTCTTC
16,TRBD1,many,TRBJ1-5,TRBV28,CASSSGQGARSQPQNF,TGTGCCAGCAGTTCAGGACAGGGGGCCCGATCTCAGCCCCAGAATTTT
12,.,.,TRBJ1-1,TRBV7-9,CASSLVGLGAFF,TGTGCCAGCAGCTTAGTCGGTTTGGGAGCTTTCTTT
14,.,.,TRBJ1-1,TRBV5-1,CASSLVHQNTEAFF,TGCGCCAGCAGCTTGGTTCACCAGAACACTGAAGCTTTCTTT
14,.,.,TRBJ1-4,TRBV5-6,CASSFGRKNEKLFF,TGTGCCAGCAGCTTCGGACGGAAGAATGAAAAACTGTTTTTT
16,.,.,TRBJ1-2,TRBV18,CASSPLERDPNYGYTF,TGTGCCAGCTCACCTCTAGAGAGGGACCCTAACTATGGCTACACCTTC